The next 27 T cell receptor beta chains were all read from a single sample in a study of CD8+CD57+ T cells in acquired aplastic anemia. The sequenced patients had an expansion of CD8+CD57+ cells seen by flow cytometry. The template for TCR beta VDJ and CDR3 sequence profiling was genomic DNA. MiXCR was run by TCRdb on the reads, yielding one entry per CDR3 protein. The data contain around 210,000 distinct CDR3 sequences, about 60% of them singletons. The sequenced sample was sorted CD4+, CD8+, or CD8+CD57+ T cells (not recorded which) from PBMCs. These receptors all come from a human donor with aplastic anemia.

The chain is built from TRBV29-1 and TRBJ1-1; a possible D gene is TRBD1 (6 bases). This CDR3 region has 14 residues. Germline loops: CDR1 SQVTM, CDR2 ANQGSEA. Trimming removed 5 bases at V and 11 bases at J, with 24 bases between. The CDR3 spells CSVNAGTTPVSAFF. CDR3 nucleotides: TGCAGCGTTAATGCCGGGACAACCCCCGTTTCTGCTTTCTTT.

This rearrangement joins TRBV15 to TRBJ2-1; 7 bases are shared with TRBD2. CDR3 length: 16 amino acids. The V gene's germline CDR1 is LNHNV and CDR2 YYDKDF (reference sequence). V was clipped by 0 bases and J by 9 bases; unmatched bases: 11. DNA of the CDR3: TGTGCCACCAGCAGAGATGGGAGCGGGGTGTCTTTTGAGCAGTTCTTC. Its protein is CATSRDGSGVSFEQFF.

The chain employs TRBV25-1 and TRBJ2-3; D is unclear. The CDR3 contains 14 residues. Germline lookup yields CDR1 MGHDK and CDR2 SYGVNS. Trimming took 4 bases from V and 1 from J, leaving 9 bases between them. This chain's CDR3 is CASSALGGTDTQYF. CDR3 sequence (DNA): TGTGCCAGCAGTGCGCTTGGGGGCACAGATACGCAGTATTTT.

This chain links TRBV20-1 with TRBJ1-2; the match to TRBD1 covers 8 bases. Trimming cost V 2 bases and J 5 bases; bases outside gene matches: 10. Germline CDR1 is DFQATT and CDR2 is SNEGSKA (reference sequence). The CDR3 totals 15 residues. The DNA of the CDR3 is TGCAGTGCTAGACCAACAGGACAGGGCTTTTATGGCTACACCTTC. Its translation: CSARPTGQGFYGYTF.

The chain employs TRBV15 and TRBJ1-1, with D possibly matching TRBD1 (6 bases). Per the germline V gene, CDR1 is LNHNV and CDR2 is YYDKDF (reference sequence). The CDR3 totals 16 residues. Trimming stripped 4 bases from V and 5 bases from J, with 20 bases between. The CDR3 DNA follows: TGTGCCACCAGCAAACCCCGGGGGGGCCTCCTTACTGAAGCTTTCTTT. Residues: CATSKPRGGLLTEAFF.

The chain combines TRBV4-2 with TRBJ1-2; no definite D call. Deletions cut 3 bases from V and 5 bases from J, with 13 bases between. Looked up from germline, CDR1 is LGHNA and CDR2 is YNFKEQ. The CDR3 length is 14 residues. CDR3 sequence: CASSQGVEGYGYTF. CDR3 in DNA: TGTGCCAGCAGCCAGGGAGTTGAAGGGTATGGCTACACCTTC.

The rearrangement joins TRBV2 to TRBJ2-7, with 8 bases aligning to TRBD2. With 5 bases clipped from V and 2 bases from J, the junction kept 5 bases outside the gene matches. Germline CDR1 is SNHLY and CDR2 is FYNNEI. CDR3 length: 14 residues. CDR3 sequence (DNA): TGTGCCAGCAGTAGATACGGGGGGGCCTACGAGCAGTACTTC. Its protein is CASSRYGGAYEQYF.

This clonotype was seen only a few times. The gene calls are TRBV15 and TRBJ1-1; D gene uncertain. V lost 0 bases to trimming and J lost 3 bases, with 8 bases between them. This CDR3 is 14 amino acids long. From germline, CDR1 is LNHNV and CDR2 YYDKDF (reference sequence). Written as DNA, the CDR3 is TGTGCCACCAGCAGAGAGCGGCGGGACACTGAAGCTTTCTTT. Residues: CATSRERRDTEAFF.

This clonotype was detected only a few times. The V gene is TRBV20-1, the J gene TRBJ1-1; 8 positions agree with TRBD1. There are 14 residues in the CDR3. Trimming at V came to 0 bases and at J to 5 bases, leaving 5 bases not matched to a gene. Germline CDR1 is DFQATT and CDR2 is SNEGSKA (reference sequence). CDR3 coding DNA: TGCAGTGCTAGAGAGCGGACAGGGACGACTGAAGCTTTCTTT. Encoded protein: CSARERTGTTEAFF.

The J gene is TRBJ2-7, the V gene TRBV15; 8 bases are a match to TRBD1. Unmatched junction bases numbered 12, after V lost 3 bases and J lost 2 bases. CDR3 size: 17 residues. The V gene's germline CDR1 is LNHNV and CDR2 YYDKDF (reference sequence). The CDR3 is CATSSSRSGQDTYEQYF. The CDR3 DNA follows: TGTGCCACCAGCAGCTCCAGGTCGGGACAGGATACCTACGAGCAGTACTTC.

This chain joins TRBV6-6 and TRBJ2-7, with D unclear. The V end was cut by 4 bases, the J end by 2 bases, with 12 bases between. This CDR3 is 14 amino acids long. Germline V gene data show CDR1 as MNHNY and CDR2 as SVGAGI (reference sequence). CDR3 sequence: CASSFGGPTYEQYF. CDR3 sequence (DNA): TGTGCCAGCAGTTTTGGCGGTCCCACCTACGAGCAGTACTTC.

This clonotype was seen repeatedly, ten times or more. CDR3 DNA: TGTGCCAGCACCTATTCAGGACCGGGGGGAGCTTTCTTT. Translation: CASTYSGPGGAFF. This chain joins TRBV6-6 and TRBJ1-1, with D perhaps TRBD1 (5 bases). V was cut by 7 bases and J by 10 bases, with 19 bases left in between. The germline CDR1 and CDR2 sequences are MNHNY and SVGAGI (reference sequence). This CDR3 contains 13 residues.

In its sample, this clonotype was seen many times. This chain uses TRBV13 with TRBJ1-1; D ambiguous. V dropped 5 bases and J dropped 1 base, with 11 bases sitting between them. This CDR3 has 14 amino acids. CDR1 PRHDT and CDR2 FYEKMQ come from the germline V gene (reference sequence). CDR3 sequence: CASSPPLANTEAFF. In nucleotides, the CDR3 is TGTGCCAGCAGCCCCCCACTGGCGAACACTGAAGCTTTCTTT.

V and J are TRBV7-2 and TRBJ2-7; TRBD2 aligns across 12 bases. The CDR3 contains 15 residues. Trimming at V came to 5 bases and at J to 2 bases, leaving 4 bases not matched to a gene. Germline values: CDR1 SGHTA, CDR2 FQGNSA. CDR3 DNA sequence: TGTGCCAGCAGCATGGGACTAGCGGGTACCTACGAGCAGTACTTC. Translation: CASSMGLAGTYEQYF.

The chain couples TRBV6-4 to TRBJ2-3, with a tentative D call TRBD2 (5 bases). V gave up 1 base and J gave up 4 bases, with 21 bases separating them. This CDR3 region has 18 residues. Germline loops: CDR1 MRHNA, CDR2 SNTAGT. The CDR3: CASSDWRLPGVCADTQYF. The DNA of the CDR3 is TGTGCCAGCAGTGACTGGCGCCTACCCGGGGTTTGCGCAGATACGCAGTATTTT.

The rearrangement joins TRBV2 to TRBJ2-7; 8 bases fit TRBD1. Germline assignment: CDR1 SNHLY and CDR2 FYNNEI. The CDR3 runs to 17 residues. The V and J ends lost 5 bases and 0 bases, in that order; junction bases with no gene match: 12. Here the CDR3 reads CASSHFQGAPNSYEQYF. The CDR3 DNA follows: TGTGCCAGCAGTCACTTTCAGGGGGCCCCAAACTCCTACGAGCAGTACTTC.

This sequence joins TRBV24-1 and TRBJ2-1, with 7 positions matching TRBD1. The CDR3 extends over 15 amino acids. V gave up 0 bases and J gave up 7 bases; unmatched junction bases: 5. Per the germline V gene, CDR1 is KGHDR and CDR2 is SFDVKD. CDR3 region: CATSDLRQGGNEQFF. The DNA of the CDR3 is TGTGCCACCAGTGATTTGCGACAGGGTGGTAATGAGCAGTTCTTC.

The chain links TRBV2 to TRBJ1-3; D uncertain. Germline values: CDR1 SNHLY, CDR2 FYNNEI. The CDR3 has 15 amino acids. Trimming removed 1 base from V and 0 bases from J, with 7 bases in between. CDR3 sequence reads: CASSEEDTSGNTIYF. The CDR3 DNA follows: TGTGCCAGCAGTGAAGAGGATACCTCTGGAAACACCATATATTTT.

The chain uses TRBV4-1 and TRBJ2-3, with D possibly being TRBD1 (5 bases). The CDR3 is 15 residues long. The V end was cut by 4 bases, the J end by 0 bases, with 11 bases between. CDR1 is MGHRA and CDR2 is YSYEKL in the germline V gene. As DNA, the CDR3 is TGCGCCAGCAGCCTTCAGGGTGGGAGCACAGATACGCAGTATTTT. As protein: CASSLQGGSTDTQYF.

In this sample, this clonotype turned up many times. The V and J genes are TRBV5-1 and TRBJ2-7; 7 positions match TRBD1. This CDR3 is 15 amino acids long. CDR1 and CDR2 (germline): SGHRS, YFSETQ. Trimming cost V 0 bases and J 2 bases; bases outside gene matches: 5. The CDR3 region is CASSLAGDSAYEQYF. The DNA of the CDR3 is TGCGCCAGCAGCTTGGCCGGGGACAGTGCCTACGAGCAGTACTTC.

V is TRBV24-1 and J is TRBJ2-3; TRBD2 matches at 9 bases. The CDR3 contains 18 residues. J lost 0 bases, V lost 6 bases, and 12 bases had no gene match. Germline V lookup: CDR1 KGHDR, CDR2 SFDVKD. The CDR3 coding sequence is TGTGCCACCAGTCCGGCAGGGACTAGCTCGTCTAGCACAGATACGCAGTATTTT. Its translation is CATSPAGTSSSSTDTQYF.

This rearrangement joins TRBV25-1 to TRBJ2-5; the match to TRBD2 covers 7 bases. This CDR3 contains 14 residues. After removal of 3 bases from V and 3 bases from J, the junction contained 4 bases not matched to a gene. The germline V gene has CDR1 MGHDK and CDR2 SYGVNS. CDR3 sequence: CASSEGGGEETQYF. Here the CDR3 DNA reads TGTGCCAGCAGTGAGGGGGGAGGGGAAGAGACCCAGTACTTC.

The sample holds a few counts of this clonotype. The CDR3 DNA follows: TGCAGTGCTAGAGACGACAGGGGTAATTCACCCCTCCACTTT. As protein: CSARDDRGNSPLHF. The chain carries TRBV20-1 and TRBJ1-6; 8 positions match TRBD1. This CDR3 is built from 14 residues. Germline CDR1 and CDR2: DFQATT and SNEGSKA (reference sequence). J gave up 6 bases and V 0 bases, and 1 base lay outside the gene matches.

The rearrangement joins TRBV20-1 to TRBJ2-5; 11 bases are shared with TRBD2. The CDR3 totals 14 residues. Germline values: CDR1 DFQATT, CDR2 SNEGSKA (reference sequence). V shed 3 bases and J 4 bases; nucleotides not matched to a gene: 4. CDR3 amino acids: CSASRLAGIETQYF. The DNA for the CDR3 is TGCAGTGCTAGCCGACTAGCGGGAATAGAGACCCAGTACTTC.

This clonotype came up a few times. This chain links TRBV7-6 with TRBJ2-1; TRBD2 aligns across 7 bases. This CDR3 region has 17 residues. CDR1 is SGHVS and CDR2 is FNYEAQ in the germline V gene. The V and J ends lost 3 bases and 4 bases, in that order; junction bases with no gene match: 12. The CDR3 DNA sequence: TGTGCCAGCAGCTTCCTAGCGGTAGGGGAGGCTTACAATGAGCAGTTCTTC. It is translated as CASSFLAVGEAYNEQFF. Variable domain in full (rest from reference TRBV7-6 and TRBJ2-1): GAGVSQSPRYKVTKRGQDVALRCDPISGHVSLYWYRQALGQGPEFLTYFNYEAQQDKSGLPNDRFSAERPEGSISTLTIQRTEQRDSAMYRCASSFLAVGEAYNEQFFGPGTRLTVL.

The rearrangement joins TRBV10-3 to TRBJ1-3; tentatively, D is TRBD1 (5 bases). Trimming removed 3 bases at V and 3 bases at J, with 21 bases between. The length of the CDR3 is 18 residues. Germline V gene data show CDR1 as ENHRY and CDR2 as SYGVKD. CDR3 in DNA: TGTGCCATCAGTGATGGAGATACCACCGGGGACGGTGGAAACACCATATATTTT. This codes for CAISDGDTTGDGGNTIYF.

In the case of this clonotype: The junction does not match germline at one end; this may be a read error. The gene calls are TRBV7-6 and TRBJ2-3; 12 bases match TRBD2. Germline V lookup: CDR1 SGHVS, CDR2 FNYEAQ. The CDR3 has 18 amino acids. The CDR3 loop reads CASSFPTSGGKTTDTQYF. In nucleotides, the CDR3 is TGTGCCAGCAGCTTCCCCACTAGCGGGGGGAAGACCACAGATACGCAGTACTTT.